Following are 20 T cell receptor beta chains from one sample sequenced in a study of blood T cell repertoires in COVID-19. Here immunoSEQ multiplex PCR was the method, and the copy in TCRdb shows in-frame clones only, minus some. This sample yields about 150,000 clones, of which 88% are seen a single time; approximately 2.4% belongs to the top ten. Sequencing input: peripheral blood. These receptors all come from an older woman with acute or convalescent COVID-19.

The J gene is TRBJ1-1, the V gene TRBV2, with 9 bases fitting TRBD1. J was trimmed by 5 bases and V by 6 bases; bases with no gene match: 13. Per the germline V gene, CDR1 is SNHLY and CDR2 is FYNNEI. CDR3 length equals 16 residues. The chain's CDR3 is CASRVTMGTGMTEAFF. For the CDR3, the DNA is TGTGCCAGCAGAGTCACCATGGGGACAGGGATGACTGAAGCTTTCTTT.

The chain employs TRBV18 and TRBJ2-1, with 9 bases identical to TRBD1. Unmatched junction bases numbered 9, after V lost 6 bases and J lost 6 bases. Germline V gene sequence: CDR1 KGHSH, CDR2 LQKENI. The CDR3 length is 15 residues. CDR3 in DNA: TGTGCCAGCTCCCTTACAGGGGGCGAATTCAATGAGCAGTTCTTC. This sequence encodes CASSLTGGEFNEQFF.

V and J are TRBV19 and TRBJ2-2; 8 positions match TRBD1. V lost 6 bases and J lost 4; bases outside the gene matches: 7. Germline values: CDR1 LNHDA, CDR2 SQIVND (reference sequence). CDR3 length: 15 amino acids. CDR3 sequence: CASRPTGAPTGELFF. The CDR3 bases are TGTGCCAGTAGGCCGACAGGGGCCCCCACCGGGGAGCTGTTTTTT.

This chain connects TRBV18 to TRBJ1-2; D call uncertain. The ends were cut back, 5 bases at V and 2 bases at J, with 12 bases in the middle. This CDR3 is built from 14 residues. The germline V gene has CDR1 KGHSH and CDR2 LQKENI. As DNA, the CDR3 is TGTGCCAGCTCAACAGACACCACCAACTATGGCTACACCTTC. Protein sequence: CASSTDTTNYGYTF.

CDR3 region: CAWSDPPGLATGELFF. The CDR3 DNA reads as TGTGCCTGGAGTGACCCACCGGGACTAGCGACCGGGGAGCTGTTTTTT. The V gene is TRBV30, the J gene TRBJ2-2; 10 bases align to TRBD2. V shed 1 base and J 5 bases; nucleotides not matched to a gene: 7. Germline CDR1 GTSNPN, CDR2 SVGIG (reference sequence). The CDR3 runs 16 residues.

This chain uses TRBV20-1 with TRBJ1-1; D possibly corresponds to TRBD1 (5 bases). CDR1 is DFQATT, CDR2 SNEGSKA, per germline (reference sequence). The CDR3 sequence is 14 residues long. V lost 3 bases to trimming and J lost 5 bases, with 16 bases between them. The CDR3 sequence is CSASQSRASTEAFF. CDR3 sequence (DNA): TGCAGTGCTAGTCAGTCCAGGGCCTCAACTGAAGCTTTCTTT.

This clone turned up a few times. This CDR3 reads CASSLMGAAGNTIYF. The CDR3 DNA is TGTGCCAGCAGCTTAATGGGGGCGGCTGGAAACACCATATATTTT. The chain couples TRBV11-2 to TRBJ1-3, with TRBD1 as a possible D gene (6 bases). V was pared by 2 bases and J by 2 bases, with 10 bases between. CDR1 is SGHAT, CDR2 FQNNGV, per germline. The CDR3 runs 15 residues. The whole variable domain, filled in from reference TRBV11-2 and TRBJ1-3, reads EAGVAQSPRYKIIEKRQSVAFWCNPISGHATLYWYQQILGQGPKLLIQFQNNGVVDDSQLPKDRFSAERLKGVDSTLKIQPAKLEDSAVYLCASSLMGAAGNTIYFGEGSWLTVV.

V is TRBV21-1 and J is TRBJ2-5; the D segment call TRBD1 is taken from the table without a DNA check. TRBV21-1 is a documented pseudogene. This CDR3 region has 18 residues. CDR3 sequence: CASSKGPLGTQYQETQYF. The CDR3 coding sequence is TGTGCCAGCAGCAAAGGACCGTTAGGGACACAGTACCAAGAGACCCAGTACTTC.

The CDR3 DNA reads TGTGCCAGCAGCCCCGGTGGGGCCAACGTCCTGACTTTC. Its translation is CASSPGGANVLTF. The rearrangement links TRBV27 to TRBJ2-6; D remains unclear. This CDR3 contains 13 residues. Germline CDR1 MNHEY, CDR2 SMNVEV (reference sequence). V lost 6 bases to trimming and J lost 3 bases, with 6 bases between them.

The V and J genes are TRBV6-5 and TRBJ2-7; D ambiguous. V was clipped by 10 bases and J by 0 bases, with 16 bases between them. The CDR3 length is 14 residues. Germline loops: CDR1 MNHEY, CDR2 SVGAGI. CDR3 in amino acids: CATQVRILSYEQYF. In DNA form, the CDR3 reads TGTGCCACCCAGGTCCGAATCCTCTCCTACGAGCAGTACTTC.

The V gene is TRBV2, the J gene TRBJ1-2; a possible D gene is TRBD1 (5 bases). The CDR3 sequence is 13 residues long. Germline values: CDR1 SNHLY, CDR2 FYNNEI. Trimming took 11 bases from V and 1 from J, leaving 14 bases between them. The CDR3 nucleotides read TGTGCCGCCACGGGGGGGGGTAACTATGGCTACACCTTC. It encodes CAATGGGNYGYTF. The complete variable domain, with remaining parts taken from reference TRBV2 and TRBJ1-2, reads EPEVTQTPSHQVTQMGQEVILRCVPISNHLYFYWYRQILGQKVEFLVSFYNNEISEKSEIFDDQFSVERPDGSNFTLKIRSTKLEDSAMYFCAATGGGNYGYTFGSGTRLTVV.

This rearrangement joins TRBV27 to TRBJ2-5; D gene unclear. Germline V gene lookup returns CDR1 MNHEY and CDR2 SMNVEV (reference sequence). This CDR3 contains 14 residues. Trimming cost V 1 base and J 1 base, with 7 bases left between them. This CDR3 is CASSLFHSQETQYF. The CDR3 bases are TGTGCCAGCAGTTTATTTCACAGCCAAGAGACCCAGTACTTC.

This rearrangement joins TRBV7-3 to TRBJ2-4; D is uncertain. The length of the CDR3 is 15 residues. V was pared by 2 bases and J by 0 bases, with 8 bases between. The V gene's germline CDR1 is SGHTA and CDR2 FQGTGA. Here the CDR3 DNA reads TGTGCCAGCAGCTTATCCCCAGTAGCCAAAAACATTCAGTACTTC. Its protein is CASSLSPVAKNIQYF. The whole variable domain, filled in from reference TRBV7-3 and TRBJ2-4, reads GAGVSQTPSNKVTEKGKYVELRCDPISGHTALYWYRQSLGQGPEFLIYFQGTGAADDSGLPNDRFFAVRPEGSVSTLKIQRTERGDSAVYLCASSLSPVAKNIQYFGAGTRLSVL.

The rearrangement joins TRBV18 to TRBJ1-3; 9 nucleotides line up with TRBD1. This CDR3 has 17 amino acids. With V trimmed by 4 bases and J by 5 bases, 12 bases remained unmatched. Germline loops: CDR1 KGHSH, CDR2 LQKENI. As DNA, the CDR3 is TGTGCCAGCTCACTCGACAGTACTACAGGGGGCAGAAACACCATATATTTT. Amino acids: CASSLDSTTGGRNTIYF.

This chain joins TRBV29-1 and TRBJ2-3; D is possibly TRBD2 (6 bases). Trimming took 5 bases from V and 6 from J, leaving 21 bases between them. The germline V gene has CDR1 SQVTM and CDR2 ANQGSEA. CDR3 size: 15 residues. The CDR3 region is CSVFSRGSSWDTQYF. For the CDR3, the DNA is TGCAGCGTTTTTTCACGGGGGTCCTCGTGGGATACGCAGTATTTT.

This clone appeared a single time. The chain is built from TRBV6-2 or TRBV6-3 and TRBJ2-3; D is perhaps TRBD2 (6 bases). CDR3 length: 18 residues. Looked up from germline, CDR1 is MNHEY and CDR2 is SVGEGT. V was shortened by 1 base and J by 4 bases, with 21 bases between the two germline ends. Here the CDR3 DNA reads TGTGCCAGCAGTTACTTGGGACTCACAGTCGGGAGCGCAGATACGCAGTATTTT. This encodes CASSYLGLTVGSADTQYF.

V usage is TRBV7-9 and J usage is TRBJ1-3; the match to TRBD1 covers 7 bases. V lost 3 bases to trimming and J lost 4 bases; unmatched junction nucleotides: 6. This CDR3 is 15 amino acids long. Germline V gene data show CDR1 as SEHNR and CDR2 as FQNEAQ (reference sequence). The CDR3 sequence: CASSFKGASGNTIYF. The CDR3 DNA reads TGTGCCAGCAGCTTTAAGGGGGCTTCCGGAAACACCATATATTTT.

CDR3 nucleotide sequence: TGTGCCAGCAGCTCCGGGACAGGGACAGGATCACCCCTCCACTTT. Its protein is CASSSGTGTGSPLHF. This chain uses TRBV6-5 with TRBJ1-6; TRBD1 aligns across 9 bases. CDR3 size: 15 residues. Germline CDR1 and CDR2: MNHEY and SVGAGI. Trimming at V came to 6 bases and at J to 10 bases, leaving 10 bases not matched to a gene.

The CDR3 region is CASSIPFRGLLNTQYF. The CDR3 DNA is TGTGCCAGCAGTATCCCATTCCGCGGGCTACTGAATACGCAGTATTTT. The V call is TRBV27, the J call TRBJ2-3; TRBD2 is a possible D gene (5 bases). The CDR3 totals 16 residues. V gave up 5 bases and J gave up 7 bases, with 22 bases separating them. The germline V gene has CDR1 MNHEY and CDR2 SMNVEV (reference sequence).

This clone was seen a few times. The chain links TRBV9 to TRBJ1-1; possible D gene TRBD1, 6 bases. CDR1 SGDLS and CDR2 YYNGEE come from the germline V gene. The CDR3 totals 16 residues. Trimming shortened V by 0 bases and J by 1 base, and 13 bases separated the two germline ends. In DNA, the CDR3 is TGTGCCAGCAGCGTAGTCCCCCCCAGGGGGAACACTGAAGCTTTCTTT. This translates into CASSVVPPRGNTEAFF.